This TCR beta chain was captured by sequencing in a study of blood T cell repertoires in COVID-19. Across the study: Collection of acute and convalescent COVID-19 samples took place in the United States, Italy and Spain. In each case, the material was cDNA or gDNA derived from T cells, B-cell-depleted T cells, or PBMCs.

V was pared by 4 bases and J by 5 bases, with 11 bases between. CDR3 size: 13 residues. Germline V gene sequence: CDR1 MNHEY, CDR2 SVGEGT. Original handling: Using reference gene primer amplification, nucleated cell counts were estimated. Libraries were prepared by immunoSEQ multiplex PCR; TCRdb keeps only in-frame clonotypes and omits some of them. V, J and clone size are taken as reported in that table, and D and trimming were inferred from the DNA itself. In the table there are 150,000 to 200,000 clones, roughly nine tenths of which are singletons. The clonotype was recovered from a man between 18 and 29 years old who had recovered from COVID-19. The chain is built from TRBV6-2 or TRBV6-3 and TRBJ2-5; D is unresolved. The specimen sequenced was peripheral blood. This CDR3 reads CASSSNSWETQYF. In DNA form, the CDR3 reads TGTGCCAGCAGTTCCAACAGCTGGGAGACCCAGTACTTC.